This T cell receptor (beta chain) was sequenced in a study of CD8 T cells in ankylosing spondylitis. Study outcomes and limitations: Previously reported in reactive arthritis synovial fluid and blood were some of the motif variants.

This clonotype was seen many times. Its antigen is as yet unknown. 5'-RACE, quantitative and with molecular barcodes, yielded the TCR beta libraries. TCRdb re-derived calls from the 5' RACE reads in MiXCR, one entry per CDR3 protein. The table shows roughly 230,000 distinct CDR3 sequences, with 10% occurring only once. Trimming cost V 1 base and J 1 base, with 13 bases left between them. CDR1 is LGHNA and CDR2 is YNFKEQ in the germline V gene. The CDR3 loop spans 16 amino acids. This rearrangement joins TRBV4-2 to TRBJ2-5; D is possibly TRBD1 or TRBD2 (5 bases each). Sequencing used blood, either unsorted or a sorted T cell fraction (not recorded which). The receptor comes from a male donor with ankylosing spondylitis or in good health (not recorded which). CDR3 sequence reads: CASSQGIRGLQETQYF. The CDR3 bases are TGTGCCAGCAGCCAAGGTATCCGGGGCCTCCAAGAGACCCAGTACTTC.